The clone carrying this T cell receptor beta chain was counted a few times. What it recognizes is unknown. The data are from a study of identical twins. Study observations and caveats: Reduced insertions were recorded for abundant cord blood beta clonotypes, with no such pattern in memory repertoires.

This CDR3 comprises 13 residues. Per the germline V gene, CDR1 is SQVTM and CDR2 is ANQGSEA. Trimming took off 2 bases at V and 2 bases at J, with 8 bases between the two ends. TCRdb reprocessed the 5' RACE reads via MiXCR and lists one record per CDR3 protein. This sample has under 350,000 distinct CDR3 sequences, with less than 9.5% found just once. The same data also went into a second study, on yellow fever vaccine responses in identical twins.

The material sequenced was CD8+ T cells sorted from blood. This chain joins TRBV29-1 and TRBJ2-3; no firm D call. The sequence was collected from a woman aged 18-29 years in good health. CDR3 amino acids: CSVEWRNTDTQYF. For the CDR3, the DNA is TGCAGCGTTGAATGGCGGAACACAGATACGCAGTATTTT.